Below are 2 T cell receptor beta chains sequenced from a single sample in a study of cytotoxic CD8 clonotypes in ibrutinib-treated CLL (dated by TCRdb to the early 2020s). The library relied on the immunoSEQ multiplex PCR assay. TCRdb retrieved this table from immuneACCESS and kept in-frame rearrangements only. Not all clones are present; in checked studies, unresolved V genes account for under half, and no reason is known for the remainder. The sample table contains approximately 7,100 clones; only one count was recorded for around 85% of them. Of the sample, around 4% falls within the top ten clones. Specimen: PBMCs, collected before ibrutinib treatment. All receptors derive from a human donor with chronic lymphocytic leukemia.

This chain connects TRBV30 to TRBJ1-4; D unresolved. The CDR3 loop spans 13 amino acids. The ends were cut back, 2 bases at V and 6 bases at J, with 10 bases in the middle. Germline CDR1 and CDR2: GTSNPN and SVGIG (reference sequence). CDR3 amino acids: CAWSRRRDEKLFF. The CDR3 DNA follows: TGTGCCTGGAGTAGAAGAAGGGATGAAAAACTGTTTTTT.

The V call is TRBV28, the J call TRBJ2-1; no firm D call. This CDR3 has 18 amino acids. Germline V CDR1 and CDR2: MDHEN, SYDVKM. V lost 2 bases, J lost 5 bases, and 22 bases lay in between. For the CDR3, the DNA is TGTGCCAGCAGTTTACAGAACCCCAGGAATTCCTTTCACAATGAGCAGTTCTTC. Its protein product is CASSLQNPRNSFHNEQFF.